The 19 T cell receptor beta chains in this list originate from one sample, sequenced in a study of T cell changes during pregnancy in multiple sclerosis. Sequenced by immunoSEQ multiplex PCR; TCRdb stores in-frame clones only, minus some. The sample has about 75,000 clones; 94% are singletons. The material was CD4+ T cells from peripheral blood mononuclear cells, obtained after pregnancy. Every receptor here comes from a female donor with multiple sclerosis, enrolled in a pregnancy study.

V usage is TRBV20-1 and J usage is TRBJ1-2; D unclear. Germline-derived CDR1 and CDR2 are DFQATT and SNEGSKA (reference sequence). The CDR3 contains 10 residues. V gave up 5 bases and J gave up 8 bases, with 9 bases separating them. CDR3 DNA sequence: TGCAGTGCTGGGCCGCCCGGCTACACCTTC. Its translation: CSAGPPGYTF.

CDR3 protein: CASSPGTAGGLHF. CDR3 in DNA: TGTGCCAGCAGTCCCGGAACAGCGGGGGGCCTCCACTTT. The chain is built from TRBV25-1 and TRBJ1-6; TRBD1 might be the D (5 bases). Trimming stripped 5 bases from V and 15 bases from J, with 17 bases between. The CDR3 contains 13 residues. Per germline, CDR1 MGHDK and CDR2 SYGVNS. Variable domain in full (rest from reference TRBV25-1 and TRBJ1-6): EADIYQTPRYLVIGTGKKITLECSQTMGHDKMYWYQQDPGMELHLIHYSYGVNSTEKGDLSSESTVSRIRTEHFPLTLESARPSHTSQYLCASSPGTAGGLHFGNGTRLTVT.

The chain couples TRBV6-5 to TRBJ1-1; 7 bases align to TRBD1. Unmatched junction bases numbered 15, after V lost 8 bases and J lost 3 bases. The germline V gene encodes CDR1 MNHEY and CDR2 SVGAGI. This CDR3 comprises 16 residues. CDR3 sequence (DNA): TGTGCCAGCCGTTTGTCCACGACAGGGCGGGACACTGAAGCTTTCTTT. Translating gives CASRLSTTGRDTEAFF.

The V gene is TRBV7-9, the J gene TRBJ2-3, with D tentatively TRBD1 (5 bases). Germline V CDR1 and CDR2: SEHNR, FQNEAQ (reference sequence). CDR3 length: 15 amino acids. V lost 7 bases and J lost 5, with 19 bases in between. The CDR3 DNA reads TGTGCCAGCACCCTTAGCACAGGAGTGGGAGATACGCAGTATTTT. This gives the protein CASTLSTGVGDTQYF.

The rearrangement links TRBV5-6 to TRBJ2-1; 11 nucleotides agree with TRBD2. Trimming took 2 bases from V and 7 from J; bases not matched to a gene: 8. CDR3 length: 16 residues. CDR1 SGHDT and CDR2 YYEEEE come from the germline V gene. The CDR3 DNA sequence: TGTGCCAGCAGCTTCGATAGCGGGAGGGCCTTGAATGAGCAGTTCTTC. Translating it yields CASSFDSGRALNEQFF.

This chain links TRBV14 with TRBJ2-1, with 12 bases that match TRBD2. Germline CDR1 and CDR2: SGHDN and FVKESK. There are 19 residues in the CDR3. The junction had 16 bases not matched to a gene; V was cut back by 3 bases and J by 7 bases. The CDR3 spells CASSQRGTSGRPWRNEQFF. CDR3 in DNA: TGTGCCAGCAGCCAGAGAGGTACTAGCGGGAGGCCCTGGAGGAATGAGCAGTTCTTC.

The V and J genes are TRBV6-6 and TRBJ2-4, with 7 bases matching TRBD1. Germline assignment: CDR1 MNHNY and CDR2 SVGAGI (reference sequence). The CDR3 has 14 amino acids. Losses at the gene ends were 6 bases for V and 6 bases for J; bases not matched to a gene: 8. CDR3 protein: CASSWTGRGNIQYF. CDR3 in DNA: TGTGCCAGCAGCTGGACAGGACGTGGAAACATTCAGTACTTC.

This chain connects TRBV19 to TRBJ2-3, with TRBD2 as a possible D gene (6 bases). The length of the CDR3 is 16 residues. The ends were cut back, 3 bases at V and 3 bases at J, with 16 bases in the middle. Per germline, CDR1 LNHDA and CDR2 SQIVND (reference sequence). CDR3 sequence reads: CASSISGTLRTDTQYF. The CDR3 nucleotides read TGTGCCAGTAGTATTAGCGGTACCCTTCGGACAGATACGCAGTATTTT. Complete variable domain (other parts from reference TRBV19 and TRBJ2-3): DGGITQSPKYLFRKEGQNVTLSCEQNLNHDAMYWYRQDPGQGLRLIYYSQIVNDFQKGDIAEGYSVSREKKESFPLTVTSAQKNPTAFYLCASSISGTLRTDTQYFGPGTRLTVL.

Concerning this clone itself: The sample holds other DNA sequences that translate to the same CDR3. The rearrangement links TRBV28 to TRBJ2-5; possibly TRBD1 for D (6 bases). Germline V gene lookup returns CDR1 MDHEN and CDR2 SYDVKM. This CDR3 is built from 12 residues. The V and J ends lost 5 bases and 4 bases respectively, with 8 bases between them. The DNA for the CDR3 is TGTGCCAGCAGTGGGGACACAGAGACCCAGTACTTC. Its protein is CASSGDTETQYF.

The V gene is TRBV27, the J gene TRBJ1-2; D is ambiguous. There are 15 residues in the CDR3. V was cut by 2 bases and J by 4 bases, with 14 bases left in between. CDR1 and CDR2 (germline): MNHEY, SMNVEV (reference sequence). For the CDR3, the DNA is TGTGCCAGCAGTTTAGCCCCAGTACCGATCTATGGCTACACCTTC. It encodes CASSLAPVPIYGYTF.

The genes are TRBV18 and TRBJ2-1, with 9 bases identical to TRBD1. CDR1 is KGHSH and CDR2 is LQKENI in the germline V gene. CDR3 length equals 16 residues. V shed 3 bases and J 7 bases; nucleotides not matched to a gene: 10. CDR3 in amino acids: CASSPFPGQGWNEQFF. Written as DNA, the CDR3 is TGTGCCAGCTCACCCTTCCCGGGACAGGGATGGAATGAGCAGTTCTTC.

The chain uses TRBV27 and TRBJ2-3; no clear D. Germline V gene lookup returns CDR1 MNHEY and CDR2 SMNVEV (reference sequence). V lost 2 bases and J lost 1, with 4 bases in between. There are 13 residues in the CDR3. This CDR3 reads CASSLPGTDTQYF. In DNA form, the CDR3 reads TGTGCCAGCAGTTTACCAGGCACAGATACGCAGTATTTT.

The chain's CDR3 is CAISEGGQEAFF. In DNA form, the CDR3 reads TGTGCCATCAGTGAGGGCGGACAGGAAGCTTTCTTT. This chain connects TRBV10-3 to TRBJ1-1; D possibly corresponds to TRBD1 (6 bases). The ends were cut back, 2 bases at V and 8 bases at J, with 9 bases in the middle. Germline-derived CDR1 and CDR2 are ENHRY and SYGVKD. This CDR3 spans 12 amino acids.

This clone was counted once. This chain links TRBV6-5 with TRBJ2-2; TRBD2 matches at 14 bases. The CDR3 is 15 amino acids. Per germline, CDR1 MNHEY and CDR2 SVGAGI. V shed 8 bases, J shed 7 bases, and the junction held 6 bases outside the gene matches. DNA of the CDR3: TGTGCCAGCCAGGGACTAGCGGGAGCGAGCGGGGAGCTGTTTTTT. Its protein product is CASQGLAGASGELFF.

This clone came up once. The chain links TRBV6-5 to TRBJ2-2, with D perhaps matching TRBD2 (6 bases). CDR1 is MNHEY and CDR2 is SVGAGI in the germline V gene. Between the trimmed V and J ends, which lost 5 bases and 4 bases, there was a span of 14 bases. The CDR3 length is 15 residues. The CDR3: CASSNSYGSTGELFF. CDR3 in DNA: TGTGCCAGCAGTAACAGTTACGGGAGCACCGGGGAGCTGTTTTTT.

The rearrangement uses TRBV28 and TRBJ1-2; TRBD1 matches 10 bases. CDR1 is MDHEN and CDR2 is SYDVKM in the germline V gene. The CDR3 length is 15 residues. Trimming cost V 5 bases and J 5 bases; bases outside gene matches: 8. The CDR3 DNA reads TGTGCCAGCAGTCCCTCGGGACAGGGGAGTTATGGCTACACCTTC. Translation gives CASSPSGQGSYGYTF.

This rearrangement joins TRBV6-1 to TRBJ2-7; 9 nucleotides align to TRBD2. Germline assignment: CDR1 MNHNS and CDR2 SASEGT. Unmatched junction bases numbered 3, after V lost 1 base and J lost 2 bases. The CDR3 runs 15 residues. The CDR3 DNA is TGTGCCAGCAGTGAAGGCCTAGCGGGACCCTACGAGCAGTACTTC. Translating it yields CASSEGLAGPYEQYF.

J is TRBJ2-5 and V is TRBV4-2; 7 positions match TRBD1. This CDR3 has 17 residues. Germline V gene data show CDR1 as LGHNA and CDR2 as YNFKEQ. After removal of 3 bases from V and 3 bases from J, the junction contained 13 bases not matched to a gene. Here the CDR3 reads CASSQIFGQVSEETQYF. DNA of the CDR3: TGTGCCAGCAGCCAGATCTTCGGACAGGTTTCAGAAGAGACCCAGTACTTC.

This clone was detected only once. The chain combines TRBV28 with TRBJ1-1; D is undetermined. Trimming cost V 6 bases and J 11 bases, with 13 bases left between them. The CDR3 runs to 11 residues. CDR1 MDHEN and CDR2 SYDVKM come from the germline V gene. In DNA, the CDR3 is TGTGCCAGCAGCCCAAAAAAGGAGGCTTTCTTT. It yields the protein CASSPKKEAFF.